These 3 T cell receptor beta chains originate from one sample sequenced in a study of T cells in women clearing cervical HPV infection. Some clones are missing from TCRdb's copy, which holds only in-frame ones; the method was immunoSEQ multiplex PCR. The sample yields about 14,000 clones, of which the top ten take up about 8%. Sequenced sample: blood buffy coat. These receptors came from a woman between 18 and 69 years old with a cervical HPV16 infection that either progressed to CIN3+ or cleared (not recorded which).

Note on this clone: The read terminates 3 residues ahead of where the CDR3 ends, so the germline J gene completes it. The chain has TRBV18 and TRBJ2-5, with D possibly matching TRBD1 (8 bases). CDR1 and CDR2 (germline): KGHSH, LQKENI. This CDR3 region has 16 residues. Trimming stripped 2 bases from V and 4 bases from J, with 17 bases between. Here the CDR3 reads CASSPAMTGEGETQYF. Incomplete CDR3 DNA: TGTGCCAGCTCACCAGCGATGACAGGGGAGGGAGAGACC.

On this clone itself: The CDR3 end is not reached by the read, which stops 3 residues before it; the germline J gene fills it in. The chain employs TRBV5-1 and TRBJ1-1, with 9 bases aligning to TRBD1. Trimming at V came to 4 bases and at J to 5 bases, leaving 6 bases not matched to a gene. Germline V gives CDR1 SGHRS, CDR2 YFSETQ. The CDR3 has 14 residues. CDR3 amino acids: CASSIGQGYTEAFF. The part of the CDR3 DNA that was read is TGCGCCAGCAGCATAGGACAGGGGTATACTGAA.

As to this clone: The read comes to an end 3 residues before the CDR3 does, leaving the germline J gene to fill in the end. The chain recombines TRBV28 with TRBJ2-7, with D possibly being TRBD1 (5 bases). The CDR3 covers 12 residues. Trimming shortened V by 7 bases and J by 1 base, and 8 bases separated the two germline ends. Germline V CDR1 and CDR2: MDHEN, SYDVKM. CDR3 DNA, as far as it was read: TGTGCCAGCACGTCAGGGTCCTACGAG. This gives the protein CASTSGSYE. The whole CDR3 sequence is CASTSGSYEQYF.